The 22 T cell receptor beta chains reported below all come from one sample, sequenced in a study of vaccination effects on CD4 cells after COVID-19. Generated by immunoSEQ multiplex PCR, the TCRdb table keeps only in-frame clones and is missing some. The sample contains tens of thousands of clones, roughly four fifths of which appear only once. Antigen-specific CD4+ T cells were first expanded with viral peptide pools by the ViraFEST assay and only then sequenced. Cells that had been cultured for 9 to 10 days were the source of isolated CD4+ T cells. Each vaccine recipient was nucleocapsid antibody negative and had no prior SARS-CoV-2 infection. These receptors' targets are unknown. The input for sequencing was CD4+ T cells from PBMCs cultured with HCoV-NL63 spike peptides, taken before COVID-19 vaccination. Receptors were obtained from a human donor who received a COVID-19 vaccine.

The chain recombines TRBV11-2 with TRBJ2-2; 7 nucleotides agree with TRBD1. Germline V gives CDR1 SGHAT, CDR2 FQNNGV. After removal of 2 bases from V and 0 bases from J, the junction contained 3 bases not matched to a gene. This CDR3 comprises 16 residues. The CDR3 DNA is TGTGCCAGCAGCTTACACAGGGGTCCGAACACCGGGGAGCTGTTTTTT. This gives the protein CASSLHRGPNTGELFF.

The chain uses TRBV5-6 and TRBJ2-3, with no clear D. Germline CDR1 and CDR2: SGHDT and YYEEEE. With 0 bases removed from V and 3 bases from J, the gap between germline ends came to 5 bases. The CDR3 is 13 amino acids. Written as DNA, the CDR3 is TGTGCCAGCAGCTTGGCAGTGACAGATACGCAGTATTTT. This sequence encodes CASSLAVTDTQYF.

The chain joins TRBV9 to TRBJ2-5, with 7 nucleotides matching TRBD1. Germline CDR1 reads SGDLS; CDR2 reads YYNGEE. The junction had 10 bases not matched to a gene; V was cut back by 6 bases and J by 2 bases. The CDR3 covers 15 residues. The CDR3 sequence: CASNSGLGQQETQYF. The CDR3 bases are TGTGCCAGCAACTCCGGACTGGGACAGCAAGAGACCCAGTACTTC.

CDR3 in amino acids: CATSDWGGTGDYNEQFF. CDR3 nucleotide sequence: TGTGCCACCAGTGATTGGGGGGGGACAGGGGACTACAATGAGCAGTTCTTC. This chain joins TRBV24-1 and TRBJ2-1; 10 positions agree with TRBD1. The germline V gene encodes CDR1 KGHDR and CDR2 SFDVKD. V lost 2 bases and J lost 3; bases outside the gene matches: 6. The CDR3 consists of 17 residues.

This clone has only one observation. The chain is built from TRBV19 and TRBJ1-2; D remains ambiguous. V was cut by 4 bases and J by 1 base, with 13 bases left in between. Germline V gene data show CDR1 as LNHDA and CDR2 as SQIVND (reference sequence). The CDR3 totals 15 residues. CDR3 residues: CASSRAGLLNYGYTF. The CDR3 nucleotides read TGTGCCAGTAGTAGGGCGGGCCTACTTAACTATGGCTACACCTTC.

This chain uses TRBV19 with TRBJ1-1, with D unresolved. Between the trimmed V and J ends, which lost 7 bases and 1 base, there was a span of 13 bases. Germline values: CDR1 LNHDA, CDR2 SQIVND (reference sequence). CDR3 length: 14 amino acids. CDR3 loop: CASTPVLANTEAFF. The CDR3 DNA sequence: TGTGCCAGTACGCCCGTTCTAGCGAACACTGAAGCTTTCTTT.

The CDR3 nucleotides are TGTGCCACCAGTTGGGGCAGGAACCAAGAGACCCAGTACTTC. Translating it yields CATSWGRNQETQYF. This rearrangement joins TRBV24-1 to TRBJ2-5, with D perhaps matching TRBD1 (5 bases). Germline V lookup: CDR1 KGHDR, CDR2 SFDVKD. The V and J ends lost 6 bases and 0 bases respectively, with 10 bases between them. The CDR3 is 14 amino acids.

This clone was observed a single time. Here the CDR3 reads CASSLTGGWEQPQHF. CDR3 coding DNA: TGTGCCAGCAGCTTAACGGGAGGATGGGAACAGCCCCAGCATTTT. The chain recombines TRBV7-2 with TRBJ1-5; D not resolved. CDR1 and CDR2 from the germline V gene are SGHTA and FQGNSA. This CDR3 spans 15 amino acids. Between the trimmed V and J ends, which lost 2 bases and 7 bases, there was a span of 15 bases.

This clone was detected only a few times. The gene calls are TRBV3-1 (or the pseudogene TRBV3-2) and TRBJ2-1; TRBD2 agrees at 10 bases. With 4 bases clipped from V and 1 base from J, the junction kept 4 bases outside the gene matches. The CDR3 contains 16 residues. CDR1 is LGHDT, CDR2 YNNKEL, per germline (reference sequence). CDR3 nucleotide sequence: TGTGCCAGCAGCCTTCAAGCGGGGGGGTCCTACAATGAGCAGTTCTTC. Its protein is CASSLQAGGSYNEQFF.

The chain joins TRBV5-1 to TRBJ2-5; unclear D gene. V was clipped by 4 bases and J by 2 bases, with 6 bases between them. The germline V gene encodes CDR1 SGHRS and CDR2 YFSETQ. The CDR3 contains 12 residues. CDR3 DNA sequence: TGCGCCAGCAGCGAAGATCAAGAGACCCAGTACTTC. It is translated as CASSEDQETQYF.

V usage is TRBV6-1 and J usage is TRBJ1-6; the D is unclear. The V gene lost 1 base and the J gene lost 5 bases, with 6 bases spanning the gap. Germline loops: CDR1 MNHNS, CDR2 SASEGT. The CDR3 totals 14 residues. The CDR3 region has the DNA TGTGCCAGCAGTGAAGTGAGGCATAATTCACCCCTCCACTTT. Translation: CASSEVRHNSPLHF.

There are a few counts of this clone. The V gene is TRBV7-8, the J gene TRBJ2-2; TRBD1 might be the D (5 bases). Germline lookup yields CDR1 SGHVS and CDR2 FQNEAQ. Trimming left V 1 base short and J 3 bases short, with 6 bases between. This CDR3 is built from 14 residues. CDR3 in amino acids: CASSLVQDTGELFF. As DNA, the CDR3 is TGTGCCAGCAGCTTAGTACAGGACACCGGGGAGCTGTTTTTT. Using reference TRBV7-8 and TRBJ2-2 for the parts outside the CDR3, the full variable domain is GAGVSQSPRYKVAKRGQDVALRCDPISGHVSLFWYQQALGQGPEFLTYFQNEAQLDKSGLPSDRFFAERPEGSVSTLKIQRTQQEDSAVYLCASSLVQDTGELFFGEGSRLTVL.

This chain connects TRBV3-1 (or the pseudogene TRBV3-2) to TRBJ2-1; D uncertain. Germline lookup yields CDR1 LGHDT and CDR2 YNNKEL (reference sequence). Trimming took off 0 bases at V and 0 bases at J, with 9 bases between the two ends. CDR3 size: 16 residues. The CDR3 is CASSQDRWSSYNEQFF. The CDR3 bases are TGTGCCAGCAGCCAAGATCGGTGGAGCTCCTACAATGAGCAGTTCTTC.

CDR3 nucleotide sequence: TGTGCCAGCAGCCAAGAATACGGGAGGCGGGACACCGAGATGACTAGCGGGGGGCCCTACGAGCAGTACGTC. Amino acids: CASSQEYGRRDTEMTSGGPYEQYV. The rearrangement uses TRBV14 and TRBJ2-7; TRBD2 aligns across 13 bases. The CDR3 consists of 24 residues. Germline CDR1 and CDR2: SGHDN and FVKESK. Trimming cost V 0 bases and J 2 bases; bases outside gene matches: 25.

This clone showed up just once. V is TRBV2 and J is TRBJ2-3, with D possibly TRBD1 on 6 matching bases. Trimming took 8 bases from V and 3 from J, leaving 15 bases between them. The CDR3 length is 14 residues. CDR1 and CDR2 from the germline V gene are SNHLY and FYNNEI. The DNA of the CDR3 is TGTGCCAGCGGGAAAGACAGGAAAACAGATACGCAGTATTTT. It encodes CASGKDRKTDTQYF.

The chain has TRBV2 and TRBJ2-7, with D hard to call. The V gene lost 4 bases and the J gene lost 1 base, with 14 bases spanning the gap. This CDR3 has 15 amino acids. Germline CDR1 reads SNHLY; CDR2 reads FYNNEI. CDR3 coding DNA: TGTGCCAGCAGTGGCGGCAGGACGAGTTCCTACGAGCAGTACGTC. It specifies CASSGGRTSSYEQYV.

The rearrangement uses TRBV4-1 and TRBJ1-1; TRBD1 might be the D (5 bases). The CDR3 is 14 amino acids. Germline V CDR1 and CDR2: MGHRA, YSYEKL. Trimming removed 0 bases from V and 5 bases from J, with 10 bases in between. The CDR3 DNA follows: TGCGCCAGCAGCCAAGATCAGGGACTTACTGAAGCTTTCTTT. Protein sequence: CASSQDQGLTEAFF.

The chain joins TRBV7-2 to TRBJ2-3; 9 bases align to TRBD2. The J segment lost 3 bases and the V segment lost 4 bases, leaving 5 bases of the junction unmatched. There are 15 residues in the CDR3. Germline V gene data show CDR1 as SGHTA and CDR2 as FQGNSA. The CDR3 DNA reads TGTGCCAGCAGCTCAGGACTAGCGCAAACAGATACGCAGTATTTT. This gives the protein CASSSGLAQTDTQYF.

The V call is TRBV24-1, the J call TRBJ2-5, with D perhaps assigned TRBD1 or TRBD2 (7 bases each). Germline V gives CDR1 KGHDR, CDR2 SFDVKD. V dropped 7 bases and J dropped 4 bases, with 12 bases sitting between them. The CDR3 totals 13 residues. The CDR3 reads CATSLRGGETQYF. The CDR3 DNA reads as TGTGCCACCAGCCTCAGGGGGGGAGAGACCCAGTACTTC.

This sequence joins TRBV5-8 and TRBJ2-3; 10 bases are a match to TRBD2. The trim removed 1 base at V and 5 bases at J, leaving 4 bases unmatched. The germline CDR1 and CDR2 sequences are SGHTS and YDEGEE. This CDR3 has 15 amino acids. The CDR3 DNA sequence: TGTGCCAGCAGCTTGAGCGGGGGGGCTGTAGATACGCAGTATTTT. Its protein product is CASSLSGGAVDTQYF. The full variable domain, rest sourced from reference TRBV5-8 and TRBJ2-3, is EAGVTQSPTHLIKTRGQQATLRCSPISGHTSVYWYQQALGLGLQFLLWYDEGEERNRGNFPPRFSGRQFPNYSSELNVNALELEDSALYLCASSLSGGAVDTQYFGPGTRLTVL.

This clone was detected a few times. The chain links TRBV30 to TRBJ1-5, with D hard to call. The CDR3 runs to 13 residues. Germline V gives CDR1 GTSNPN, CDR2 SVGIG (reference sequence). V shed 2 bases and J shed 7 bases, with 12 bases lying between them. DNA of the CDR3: TGTGCCTGGAGTCCAGGTGAGGAGCAGCCCCAGCATTTT. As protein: CAWSPGEEQPQHF.

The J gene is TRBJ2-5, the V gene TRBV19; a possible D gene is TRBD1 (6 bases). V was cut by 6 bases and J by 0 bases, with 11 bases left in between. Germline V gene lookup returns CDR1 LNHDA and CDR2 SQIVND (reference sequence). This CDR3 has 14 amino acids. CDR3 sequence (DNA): TGTGCCAGTAGCCCAGGGGATTACCAAGAGACCCAGTACTTC. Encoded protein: CASSPGDYQETQYF.